Listed below are T cell receptor beta chains from one sample, sequenced in a study of shared clonotypes between healthy human individuals. The data were produced by immunoSEQ multiplex PCR, yet TCRdb's version contains in-frame clones alone and is incomplete. The sample has roughly 1.5 million clones; 98% are singletons. The source material was naive CD4+ T cells sorted from blood. These receptors originate from a man aged 30-40 years in good health. Both conserved end residues are part of each CDR3. D genes are given only for firm matches. The size of a clone is reported for some rows only, either as once, few or many, or as a class for expanded clones.

V: TRBV7-6
size: NA
J: TRBJ2-2
D: TRBD2
CDR3: CASLRLAGVTGELFF
DNA: TGTGCCAGCCTCAGACTAGCGGGAGTCACCGGGGAGCTGTTTTTT

V: TRBV5-4
size: NA
J: TRBJ2-7
D: TRBD2
CDR3: CASSLPGTTLYEQYF
DNA: TGTGCCAGCAGCCTACCCGGGACTACACTCTACGAGCAGTACTTC

V: TRBV5-1
size: NA
J: TRBJ2-2
D: NA
CDR3: CASSLRGSNGELFF
DNA: TGCGCCAGCAGCTTGCGGGGTTCGAACGGGGAGCTGTTTTTT

V: TRBV20-1
size: NA
J: TRBJ2-1
D: NA
CDR3: CSASGVSEQFF
DNA: TGCAGTGCTAGCGGCGTTAGTGAGCAGTTCTTC

V: TRBV2
size: NA
J: TRBJ2-3
D: NA
CDR3: CASSQGADTQYF
DNA: TGTGCCAGCAGTCAGGGCGCAGATACGCAGTATTTT

V: TRBV5-4
size: NA
J: TRBJ2-1
D: TRBD2
CDR3: CASSKGTSGTRGNEQFF
DNA: TGTGCCAGCAGCAAAGGGACTAGCGGGACGCGGGGTAATGAGCAGTTCTTC

V: TRBV19
size: NA
J: TRBJ1-1
D: NA
CDR3: CASSKLWDKPRTEAFF
DNA: TGTGCCAGTAGCAAACTTTGGGACAAACCCCGCACTGAAGCTTTCTTT

V: TRBV7-8
size: NA
J: TRBJ2-1
D: NA
CDR3: CASSPRTAWDNNEQFF
DNA: TGTGCCAGCAGCCCGCGGACTGCGTGGGACAACAATGAGCAGTTCTTC

V: TRBV6-1
size: NA
J: TRBJ2-7
D: TRBD2
CDR3: CASREFPQASGRIHEQYF
DNA: TGTGCCAGCAGGGAATTCCCTCAGGCTAGCGGGAGAATCCACGAGCAGTACTTC

V: TRBV10-3
size: NA
J: TRBJ2-7
D: NA
CDR3: CAISELRFSYEQYF
DNA: TGTGCCATCAGTGAGTTGCGGTTCTCCTACGAGCAGTACTTC

V: TRBV10-3
size: NA
J: TRBJ1-2
D: NA
CDR3: CAISESRGDDGYTF
DNA: TGTGCCATCAGTGAGTCAAGGGGCGACGATGGCTACACCTTC

V: TRBV28
size: NA
J: TRBJ2-2
D: NA
CDR3: CASSLIETGYTGELFF
DNA: TGTGCCAGCAGTTTAATTGAAACAGGATACACCGGGGAGCTGTTTTTT

V: TRBV5-1
size: NA
J: TRBJ2-2
D: TRBD1
CDR3: CASRPFADRGTTGELFF
DNA: TGCGCCAGCAGGCCTTTTGCCGACAGGGGTACTACCGGGGAGCTGTTTTTT

V: TRBV4-2
size: NA
J: TRBJ1-2
D: NA
CDR3: CASSLEGIGLGYTF
DNA: TGTGCCAGCAGCTTGGAAGGGATAGGGCTCGGCTACACCTTC

V: TRBV7-2
size: NA
J: TRBJ2-1
D: TRBD2
CDR3: CASSSALLAGVINEQFF
DNA: TGTGCCAGCAGCTCCGCTCTACTAGCGGGAGTTATCAATGAGCAGTTCTTC

V: TRBV7-2
size: NA
J: TRBJ2-1
D: NA
CDR3: CASSLADSYNEQFF
DNA: TGTGCCAGCAGCTTAGCGGACAGCTACAATGAGCAGTTCTTC

V: TRBV11-3
size: once
J: TRBJ2-6
D: TRBD1
CDR3: CASSPTGPGANVLTF
DNA: TGTGCCAGCAGCCCGACAGGGCCCGGGGCCAACGTCCTGACTTTC

V: TRBV5-1
size: NA
J: TRBJ2-1
D: NA
CDR3: CASSTVSYNEQFF
DNA: TGCGCCAGCAGCACCGTCAGCTACAATGAGCAGTTCTTC

V: TRBV27
size: NA
J: TRBJ1-5
D: NA
CDR3: CASSPGLSGGNQPQHF
DNA: TGTGCCAGCAGTCCGGGCTTGTCAGGGGGCAATCAGCCCCAGCATTTT

V: TRBV28
size: NA
J: TRBJ1-2
D: TRBD1
CDR3: CASSLWGTGQGNYGYTF
DNA: TGTGCCAGCAGTTTATGGGGGACAGGACAGGGGAACTATGGCTACACCTTC

V: TRBV28
size: once
J: TRBJ2-7
D: NA
CDR3: CASSLSGGFGLYEQYF
DNA: TGTGCCAGCAGTTTATCCGGCGGGTTTGGTCTCTACGAGCAGTACTTC

V: TRBV6-6
size: NA
J: TRBJ1-2
D: TRBD1
CDR3: CASRTGTGVGYTF
DNA: TGTGCCAGCAGGACCGGGACAGGGGTCGGCTACACCTTC

V: TRBV7-6
size: NA
J: TRBJ2-3
D: TRBD1
CDR3: CASSLNPGTGTDTQYF
DNA: TGTGCCAGCAGCTTAAACCCTGGGACAGGCACAGATACGCAGTATTTT

V: TRBV30
size: NA
J: TRBJ2-5
D: TRBD2
CDR3: CAWSPLAGGETQYF
DNA: TGTGCCTGGAGTCCTCTAGCGGGAGGAGAGACCCAGTACTTC

V: TRBV19
size: NA
J: TRBJ2-1
D: TRBD1
CDR3: CASSAYTDRGRHEQFF
DNA: TGTGCCAGTAGCGCCTACACGGACAGGGGTAGGCATGAGCAGTTCTTC

V: TRBV5-1
size: NA
J: TRBJ2-1
D: NA
CDR3: CASSLEGRRSRNEQFF
DNA: TGCGCCAGCAGCTTGGAAGGGAGGAGATCCCGCAATGAGCAGTTCTTC

V: TRBV29-1
size: NA
J: TRBJ1-5
D: NA
CDR3: CSVVTRDNQPQHF
DNA: TGCAGCGTGGTTACGCGGGATAATCAGCCCCAGCATTTT

V: TRBV18
size: NA
J: TRBJ2-1
D: TRBD2
CDR3: CASSPVAGGINEQFF
DNA: TGTGCCAGCTCACCCGTAGCGGGAGGGATCAATGAGCAGTTCTTC

V: TRBV29-1
size: NA
J: TRBJ1-5
D: TRBD1
CDR3: CSVGQGGIIQPQHF
DNA: TGCAGCGTCGGACAGGGAGGAATTATACAGCCCCAGCATTTT

V: TRBV5-4
size: NA
J: TRBJ2-1
D: NA
CDR3: CASSNDPLSYNEQFF
DNA: TGTGCCAGCAGCAATGATCCACTCTCCTACAATGAGCAGTTCTTC

V: TRBV7-6
size: NA
J: TRBJ2-1
D: TRBD1
CDR3: CASSLRDRLNNEQFF
DNA: TGTGCCAGCAGCCTCCGGGACAGGTTAAACAATGAGCAGTTCTTC

V: TRBV6-4
size: NA
J: TRBJ2-2
D: TRBD2
CDR3: CASSVQPSGNTGELFF
DNA: TGTGCCAGCAGTGTACAGCCTAGCGGGAACACCGGGGAGCTGTTTTTT

V: TRBV28
size: NA
J: TRBJ2-3
D: TRBD2
CDR3: CATMEREWLMRTQYF
DNA: TGTGCCACCATGGAGCGGGAGTGGTTAATGAGGACGCAGTATTTT

V: TRBV5-5
size: NA
J: TRBJ2-7
D: NA
CDR3: CASSLGVYEQYF
DNA: TGTGCCAGCAGCTTGGGTGTATACGAGCAGTACTTC